This TCR beta chain was recorded in a study of T-cell memory formation after mild COVID-19. Broader study findings: Still unconfirmed is whether the second-wave clones peaking on day 37 recognized SARS-CoV-2. Several responding clones turned up in pre-infection memory, indicating that cross-reactive memory may have taken part. From day 15 to 85, contracting clones were balanced between CD4 and CD8, whereas later expanders leaned toward CD4+.

TCRdb called the 5' RACE reads again in MiXCR, with one record for every CDR3 protein. The sample contains 65,000 to 95,000 distinct CDR3 sequences, 13% of which appear only once. This clonotype has only a few counts. Antigen: not known. The sequence came from a man in his late teens or twenties who had mild COVID-19 (a few samples of this study predate the infection). Cell type and time point are not known. The sequencing sample was made of PBMCs or a T cell subset sorted from them (not recorded which).

The CDR3 sequence: CASRKKPGRLLETQYF. The CDR3 DNA reads TGTGCCAGCAGAAAAAAACCGGGCAGACTTTTGGAGACCCAGTACTTC. The chain joins TRBV7-8 to TRBJ2-5; D is undetermined. The germline V and J ends were trimmed by 6 bases and 5 bases, with 22 bases remaining between them. The length of the CDR3 is 16 residues. The germline gives CDR1 SGHVS, CDR2 FQNEAQ.